The 21 T cell receptor beta chains below come from one sample, sequenced in a study of T-cell memory formation after mild COVID-19. TCRdb fed the 5' RACE reads into MiXCR, producing one record per CDR3 protein. Here the sample spans about 280,000 distinct CDR3 sequences, 7.5% to 9.5% being singletons. Specimen: PBMCs or a T cell subset sorted from them (not recorded which). The receptors stem from a man aged 18 to 30 who had mild COVID-19 (a few samples of this study predate the infection). Cell type and time point are not known.

The chain joins TRBV6-5 to TRBJ2-3, with 8 bases that match TRBD1. The CDR3 extends over 14 amino acids. The V gene end was trimmed by 6 bases and the J gene end by 1 base; junction bases not matched to a gene: 3. Germline-derived CDR1 and CDR2 are MNHEY and SVGAGI. The CDR3 loop is CASRVTGGTDTQYF. CDR3 sequence (DNA): TGTGCCAGCAGGGTGACAGGGGGCACAGATACGCAGTATTTT.

The table lists this clonotype with a few counts. The gene calls are TRBV7-2 and TRBJ1-2, with a tentative D call TRBD1 (5 bases). Germline CDR1 is SGHTA and CDR2 is FQGNSA. The CDR3 runs to 14 residues. Between the trimmed V and J ends, which lost 5 bases and 8 bases, there was a span of 18 bases. The CDR3 here is CASSQGSGGRGYTF. The CDR3 DNA reads TGTGCCAGCAGCCAAGGTTCTGGGGGGAGAGGCTACACCTTC. Variable domain in full (rest from reference TRBV7-2 and TRBJ1-2): GAGVSQSPSNKVTEKGKDVELRCDPISGHTALYWYRQSLGQGLEFLIYFQGNSAPDKSGLPSDRFSAERTGGSVSTLTIQRTQQEDSAVYLCASSQGSGGRGYTFGSGTRLTVV.

The chain employs TRBV11-2 and TRBJ1-2, with TRBD1 identical over 10 bases. CDR3 length: 15 amino acids. Germline V lookup: CDR1 SGHAT, CDR2 FQNNGV. The V and J ends lost 0 bases and 2 bases, in that order; junction bases with no gene match: 0. CDR3 loop: CASSLEGQGNYGYTF. In DNA, the CDR3 is TGTGCCAGCAGCTTAGAGGGACAGGGGAACTATGGCTACACCTTC.

There are many counts of this clonotype. The gene calls are TRBV4-2 and TRBJ1-1; 7 bases are shared with TRBD1. In germline, CDR1 is LGHNA, CDR2 YNFKEQ. J was trimmed by 3 bases and V by 0 bases; bases with no gene match: 7. This CDR3 spans 16 amino acids. CDR3 bases: TGTGCCAGCAGCCAAGAGAACGGAGGGGGCCACACTGAAGCTTTCTTT. This translates into CASSQENGGGHTEAFF.

V is TRBV7-8 and J is TRBJ2-7; TRBD2 matches 9 bases. Germline V gives CDR1 SGHVS, CDR2 FQNEAQ. The J segment lost 3 bases and the V segment lost 7 bases, leaving 4 bases of the junction unmatched. The CDR3 loop spans 13 amino acids. The CDR3 coding sequence is TGTGCCAGCAAGCGGGGGGCGTACTACGAGCAGTACTTC. Translating it yields CASKRGAYYEQYF.

This clonotype was recorded a few times. V usage is TRBV20-1 and J usage is TRBJ1-1; D is possibly TRBD1 (6 bases). The CDR3 extends over 14 amino acids. The V end was cut by 6 bases, the J end by 0 bases, with 14 bases between. Per the germline V gene, CDR1 is DFQATT and CDR2 is SNEGSKA (reference sequence). The CDR3 region is CSARPGHLNTEAFF. The CDR3 bases are TGCAGTGCCCGACCGGGACACCTGAACACTGAAGCTTTCTTT.

This clonotype was counted a few times. The chain combines TRBV10-2 with TRBJ2-5; D possibly corresponds to TRBD2 (5 bases). From germline, CDR1 is WSHSY and CDR2 SAAADI. Deletions cut 7 bases from V and 7 bases from J, with 13 bases between. This CDR3 is 12 amino acids long. CDR3 coding DNA: TGCGCCAGCACGCCCCCAGCGGCGACCCAGTACTTC. It encodes CASTPPAATQYF.

This clonotype was detected only a few times. The chain employs TRBV10-3 and TRBJ1-5, with 8 bases that match TRBD1. Per germline, CDR1 ENHRY and CDR2 SYGVKD. Trimming at V came to 6 bases and at J to 4 bases, leaving 14 bases not matched to a gene. The CDR3 contains 17 residues. CDR3 protein: CAISQFTGGANNQPQHF. DNA of the CDR3: TGTGCCATCAGCCAGTTTACAGGGGGGGCAAATAATCAGCCCCAGCATTTT.

The chain carries TRBV4-3 and TRBJ2-1, with 8 bases lining up with TRBD2. The CDR3 contains 17 residues. V trimming: 1 base; J trimming: 3 bases; junction bases outside the gene matches: 8. Germline lookup yields CDR1 LGHNA and CDR2 YSLEER. The CDR3 reads CASSQGVLAALYNEQFF. The CDR3 bases are TGCGCCAGCAGCCAAGGGGTACTAGCGGCCCTCTACAATGAGCAGTTCTTC.

This rearrangement joins TRBV7-2 to TRBJ1-1; possibly TRBD1 for D (5 bases). CDR1 is SGHTA, CDR2 FQGNSA, per germline. The CDR3 covers 14 residues. With 1 base removed from V and 11 bases from J, the gap between germline ends came to 17 bases. The CDR3 coding sequence is TGTGCCAGCAGCTTAGAATCGATTGCGGGGCTCGCTTTCTTT. Translated: CASSLESIAGLAFF.

The chain joins TRBV6-5 to TRBJ2-7, with 10 bases fitting TRBD1. The V segment lost 0 bases and the J segment 4 bases; nucleotides outside the gene matches: 3. Per germline, CDR1 MNHEY and CDR2 SVGAGI. This CDR3 region has 15 residues. CDR3 nucleotides: TGTGCCAGCAGTTACTCCGGGACAGGGGTTTACGAGCAGTACTTC. It translates to CASSYSGTGVYEQYF.

There are many counts of this clonotype. The chain combines TRBV9 with TRBJ2-1; 10 positions agree with TRBD1. V shed 3 bases and J 2 bases; nucleotides not matched to a gene: 5. The CDR3 is 16 residues long. Germline CDR1 reads SGDLS; CDR2 reads YYNGEE. The CDR3 DNA reads TGTGCCAGCAGCGCCGGGACAGGGGAGCCCTACAATGAGCAGTTCTTC. Translated: CASSAGTGEPYNEQFF. Filled out from reference TRBV9 and TRBJ2-1, the complete variable domain reads DSGVTQTPKHLITATGQRVTLRCSPRSGDLSVYWYQQSLDQGLQFLIQYYNGEERAKGNILERFSAQQFPDLHSELNLSSLELGDSALYFCASSAGTGEPYNEQFFGPGTRLTVL.

The J gene is TRBJ1-6, the V gene TRBV5-6; 7 bases align to TRBD1. Per the germline V gene, CDR1 is SGHDT and CDR2 is YYEEEE. The length of the CDR3 is 13 residues. Trimming took 2 bases from V and 11 from J; bases not matched to a gene: 4. CDR3 loop: CASSFGTDTPLHF. The CDR3 DNA sequence: TGTGCCAGCAGCTTTGGGACAGATACACCCCTCCACTTT.

This clonotype was observed a few times. V and J are TRBV2 and TRBJ2-3; TRBD1 matches 9 bases. CDR3 length: 16 residues. With V trimmed by 6 bases and J by 3 bases, 10 bases remained unmatched. CDR1 and CDR2 from the germline V gene are SNHLY and FYNNEI. The DNA for the CDR3 is TGTGCCAGCAGCGACCCGGGACAGGGATGGACAGATACGCAGTATTTT. Translated, it gives CASSDPGQGWTDTQYF.

The chain uses TRBV2 and TRBJ2-3; D is ambiguous. The germline V and J ends were trimmed by 3 bases and 6 bases, with 10 bases remaining between them. From germline, CDR1 is SNHLY and CDR2 FYNNEI. This CDR3 contains 13 residues. CDR3 loop: CASSESSRDTQYF. The CDR3 nucleotides are TGTGCCAGCAGTGAGTCGTCTCGGGATACGCAGTATTTT.

In its sample, this clonotype was seen many times. V gene TRBV6-2 or TRBV6-3 combines with J gene TRBJ1-5; perhaps TRBD1 as D (5 bases). The V end was cut by 2 bases, the J end by 4 bases, with 9 bases between. There are 14 residues in the CDR3. Germline CDR1 and CDR2: MNHEY and SVGEGT. The CDR3 region has the DNA TGTGCCAGCAGTTACGGGGGTGGTAATCAGCCCCAGCATTTT. Translation: CASSYGGGNQPQHF.

This clonotype was counted many times. The junction differs from germline at one of its ends, possibly a read error. V and J are TRBV5-1 and TRBJ2-1; D gene uncertain. The CDR3 covers 15 residues. Germline V CDR1 and CDR2: SGHRS, YFSETQ. The CDR3, as DNA: TGCGCCAGCAGCGAAACGTCTCCGGACCCCAATAAGCAGTTCTTC. Residues: CASSETSPDPNKQFF.

This chain connects TRBV7-2 to TRBJ2-2, with 7 bases identical to TRBD1. Germline CDR1 reads SGHTA; CDR2 reads FQGNSA. The CDR3 spans 15 residues. J gave up 7 bases and V 4 bases, and 9 bases lay outside the gene matches. The CDR3 sequence is CASSSTGLGYGELFF. CDR3 DNA: TGTGCCAGCAGCTCGACAGGGTTGGGGTACGGGGAGCTGTTTTTT.

This clonotype was recorded a few times. This chain joins TRBV20-1 and TRBJ2-5; the D gene could be TRBD1 or TRBD2 (6 bases each). The V gene lost 6 bases and the J gene lost 2 bases, with 13 bases spanning the gap. This CDR3 spans 13 amino acids. From germline, CDR1 is DFQATT and CDR2 SNEGSKA (reference sequence). CDR3 residues: CSAPEGGQETQYF. The CDR3 region has the DNA TGCAGTGCCCCCGAGGGGGGACAAGAGACCCAGTACTTC.

Turning to this clonotype: The junction shows a germline mismatch at one end, possibly a read error. This rearrangement joins TRBV7-3 to TRBJ1-1, with D tentatively TRBD1 (5 bases). This CDR3 has 18 amino acids. Germline CDR1 SGHTA, CDR2 FQGTGA. The CDR3 sequence: CASSLTGAGADLNNEAFF. The CDR3 DNA follows: TGTGCCAGCAGCTTAACAGGGGCGGGAGCAGACCTAAACAATGAAGCTTTCTTT.

This clonotype was counted only a few times. This chain links TRBV5-1 with TRBJ1-2; D is unclear. The CDR3 is made up of 13 amino acids. From germline, CDR1 is SGHRS and CDR2 YFSETQ. The V end was cut by 0 bases, the J end by 7 bases, with 10 bases between. CDR3 in amino acids: CASSLAGRSGYTF. DNA for the CDR3: TGCGCCAGCAGCTTGGCGGGCAGGAGTGGCTACACCTTC.